This TCR beta chain was sequenced for a study of cytomegalovirus exposure and HLA in healthy donors. In the study overall: The roughly 120 million unique TCR beta sequences, from 150 million to 200 million T cells, were found by an earlier analysis. Genotyping of 398 donors showed that about 83% belonged to the Caucasian-associated ancestry cluster.

Per germline, CDR1 MGHRA and CDR2 YSYEKL. The CDR3 contains 14 residues. V shed 0 bases and J 4 bases; nucleotides not matched to a gene: 0. Study conclusions and caveats: Follow-up analysis later connected one missense variant in DCLRE1C with trimming of TCR beta V- and J-genes. Sequences of the TCR beta chain were said to predict the HLA-A and HLA-B alleles of most subjects accurately.

This PCR relied on a set of 60 Vbeta primers and 13 Jbeta primers. Sequencing was performed with immunoSEQ multiplex PCR; in TCRdb, only in-frame clones are kept and a portion is missing. Of fewer than 350,000 clones listed, 70% to 90% are singletons. A word on this clone: Antigen unknown. The identical CDR3 is also encoded by other nucleotide sequences in the sample.

This chain links TRBV4-1 with TRBJ2-7, with 10 bases that match TRBD1. Sample: PBMCs. This clonotype was obtained from a woman between 18 and 30 years old in good health and CMV-seronegative. The CDR3 here is CASSQEGQGYEQYF. DNA for the CDR3: TGCGCCAGCAGCCAAGAGGGACAGGGGTACGAGCAGTACTTC.